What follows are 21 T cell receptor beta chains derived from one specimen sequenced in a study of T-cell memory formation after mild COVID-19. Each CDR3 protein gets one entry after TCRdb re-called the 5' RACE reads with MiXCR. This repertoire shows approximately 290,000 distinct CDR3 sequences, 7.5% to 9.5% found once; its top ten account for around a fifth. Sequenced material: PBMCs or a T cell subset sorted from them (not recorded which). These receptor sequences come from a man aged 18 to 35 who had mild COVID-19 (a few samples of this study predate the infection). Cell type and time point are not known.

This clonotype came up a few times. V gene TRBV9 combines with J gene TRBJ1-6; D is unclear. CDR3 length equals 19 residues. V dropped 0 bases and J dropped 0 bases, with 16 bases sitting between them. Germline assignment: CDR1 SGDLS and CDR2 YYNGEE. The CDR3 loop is CASSVGGSLPSSYNSPLHF. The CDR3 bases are TGTGCCAGCAGCGTAGGGGGTAGTCTACCGAGCTCCTATAATTCACCCCTCCACTTT. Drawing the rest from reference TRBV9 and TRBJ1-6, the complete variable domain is DSGVTQTPKHLITATGQRVTLRCSPRSGDLSVYWYQQSLDQGLQFLIQYYNGEERAKGNILERFSAQQFPDLHSELNLSSLELGDSALYFCASSVGGSLPSSYNSPLHFGNGTRLTVT.

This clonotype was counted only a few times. The CDR3 loop reads CASSPQGGEDTQYF. DNA of the CDR3: TGTGCCAGCAGCCCCCAAGGAGGGGAAGATACGCAGTATTTT. The V gene is TRBV7-2, the J gene TRBJ2-3; D possibly corresponds to TRBD2 (6 bases). CDR3 size: 14 residues. Trimming took off 5 bases at V and 5 bases at J, with 14 bases between the two ends. Looked up from germline, CDR1 is SGHTA and CDR2 is FQGNSA.

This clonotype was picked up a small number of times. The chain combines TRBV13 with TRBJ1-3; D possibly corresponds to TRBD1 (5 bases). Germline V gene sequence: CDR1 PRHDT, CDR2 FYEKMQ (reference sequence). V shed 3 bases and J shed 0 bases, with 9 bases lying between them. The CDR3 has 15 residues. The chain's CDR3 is CASSLGVYSGNTIYF. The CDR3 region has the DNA TGTGCCAGCAGCTTGGGGGTCTACTCTGGAAACACCATATATTTT.

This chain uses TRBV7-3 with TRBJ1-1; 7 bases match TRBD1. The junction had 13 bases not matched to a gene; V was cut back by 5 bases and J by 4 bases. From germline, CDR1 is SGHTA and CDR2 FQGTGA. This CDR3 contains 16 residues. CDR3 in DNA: TGTGCCAGCAGCCTCGGGACAGCCCAAGGGGGCACTGAAGCTTTCTTT. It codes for CASSLGTAQGGTEAFF.

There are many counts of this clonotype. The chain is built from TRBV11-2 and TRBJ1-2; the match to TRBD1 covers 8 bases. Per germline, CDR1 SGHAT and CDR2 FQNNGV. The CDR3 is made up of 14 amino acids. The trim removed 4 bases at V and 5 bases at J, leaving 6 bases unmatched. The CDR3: CASSSIQGAYGYTF. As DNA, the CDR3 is TGTGCCAGCAGCTCCATCCAGGGGGCGTATGGCTACACCTTC.

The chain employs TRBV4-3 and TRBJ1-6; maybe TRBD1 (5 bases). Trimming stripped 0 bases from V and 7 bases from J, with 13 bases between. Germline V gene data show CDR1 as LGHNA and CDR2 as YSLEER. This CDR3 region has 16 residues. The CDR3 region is CASSQERGRANSPLHF. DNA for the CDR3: TGCGCCAGCAGCCAAGAGAGGGGACGAGCGAATTCACCCCTCCACTTT.

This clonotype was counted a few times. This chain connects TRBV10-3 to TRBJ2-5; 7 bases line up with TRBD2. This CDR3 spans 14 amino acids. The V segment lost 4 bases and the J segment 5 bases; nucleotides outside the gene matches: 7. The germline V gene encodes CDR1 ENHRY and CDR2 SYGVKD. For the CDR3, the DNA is TGTGCCATCAGTGTTTCGGGGGGTGGCGAGACCCAGTACTTC. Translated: CAISVSGGGETQYF.

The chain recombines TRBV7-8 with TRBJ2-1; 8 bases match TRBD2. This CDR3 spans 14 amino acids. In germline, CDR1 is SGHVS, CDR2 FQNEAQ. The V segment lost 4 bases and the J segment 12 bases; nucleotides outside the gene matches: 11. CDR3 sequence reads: CASSSTGTRVRQFF. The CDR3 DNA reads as TGTGCCAGCAGCTCAACCGGGACTAGAGTACGGCAGTTCTTC.

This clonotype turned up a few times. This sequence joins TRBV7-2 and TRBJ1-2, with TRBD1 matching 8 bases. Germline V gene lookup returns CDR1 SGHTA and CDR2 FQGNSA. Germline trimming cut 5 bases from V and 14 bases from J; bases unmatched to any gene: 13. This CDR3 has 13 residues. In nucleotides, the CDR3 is TGTGCCAGCAGCGAGGGGACAGGTCTAGTCTGGACCTTC. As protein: CASSEGTGLVWTF.

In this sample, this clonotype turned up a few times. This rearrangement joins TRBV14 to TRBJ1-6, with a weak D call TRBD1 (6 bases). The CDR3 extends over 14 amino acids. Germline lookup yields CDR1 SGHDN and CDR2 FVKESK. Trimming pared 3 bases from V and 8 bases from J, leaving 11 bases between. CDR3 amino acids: CASSQRTADSPLHF. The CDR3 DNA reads TGTGCCAGCAGCCAGAGGACAGCTGATTCACCCCTCCACTTT.

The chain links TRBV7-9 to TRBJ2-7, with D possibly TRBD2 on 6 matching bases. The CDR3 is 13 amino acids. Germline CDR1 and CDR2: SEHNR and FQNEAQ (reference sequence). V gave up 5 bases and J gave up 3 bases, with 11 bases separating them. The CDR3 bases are TGTGCCAGCAGCCCTTCCGGGGGCTACGAGCAGTACTTC. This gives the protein CASSPSGGYEQYF.

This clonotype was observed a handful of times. The CDR3 region is CASSLSRGGIYEQFF. CDR3 bases: TGTGCCAGCAGCTTGAGTCGGGGGGGCATATATGAGCAGTTCTTC. The rearrangement uses TRBV7-2 and TRBJ2-1; TRBD2 aligns across 8 bases. Trimming cost V 3 bases and J 8 bases; bases outside gene matches: 9. The CDR3 is 15 residues long. Germline CDR1 reads SGHTA; CDR2 reads FQGNSA.

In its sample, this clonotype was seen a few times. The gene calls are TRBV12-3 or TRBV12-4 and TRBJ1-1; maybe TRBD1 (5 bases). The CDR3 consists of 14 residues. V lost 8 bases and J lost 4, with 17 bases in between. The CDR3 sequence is CASQNGGSITEAFF. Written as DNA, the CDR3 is TGTGCCAGCCAAAACGGGGGTAGCATCACTGAAGCTTTCTTT.

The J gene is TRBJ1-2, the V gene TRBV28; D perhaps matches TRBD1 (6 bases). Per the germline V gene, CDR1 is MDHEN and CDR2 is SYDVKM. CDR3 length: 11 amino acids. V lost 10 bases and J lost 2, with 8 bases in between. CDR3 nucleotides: TGTGCCATCGGACAGAACTATGGCTACACCTTC. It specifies CAIGQNYGYTF.

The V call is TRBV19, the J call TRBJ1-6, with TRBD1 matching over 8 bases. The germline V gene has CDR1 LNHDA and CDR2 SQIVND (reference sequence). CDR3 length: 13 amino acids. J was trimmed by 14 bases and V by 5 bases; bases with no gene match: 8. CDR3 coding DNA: TGTGCCAGTAGTGCCCAGGGGGCTACGGCCCTCCACTTT. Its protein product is CASSAQGATALHF.

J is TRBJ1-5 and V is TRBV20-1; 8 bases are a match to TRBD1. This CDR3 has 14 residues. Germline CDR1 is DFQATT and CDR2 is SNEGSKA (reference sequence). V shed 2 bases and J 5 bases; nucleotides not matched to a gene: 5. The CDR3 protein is CSARSTGGDQPQHF. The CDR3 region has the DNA TGCAGTGCTAGATCCACAGGGGGTGATCAGCCCCAGCATTTT.

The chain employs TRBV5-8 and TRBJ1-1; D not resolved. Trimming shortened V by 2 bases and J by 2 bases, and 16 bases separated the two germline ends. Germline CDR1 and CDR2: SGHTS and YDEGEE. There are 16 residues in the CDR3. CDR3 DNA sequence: TGTGCCAGCAGCTTTGGACGTATTCAAGATAACACTGAAGCTTTCTTT. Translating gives CASSFGRIQDNTEAFF.

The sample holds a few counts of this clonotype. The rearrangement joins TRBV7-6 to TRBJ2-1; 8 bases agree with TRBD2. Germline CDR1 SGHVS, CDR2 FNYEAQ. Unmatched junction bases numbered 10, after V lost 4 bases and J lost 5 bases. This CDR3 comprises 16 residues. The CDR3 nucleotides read TGTGCCAGCAGCTCATTAGCGGGGACCCTTCACAATGAGCAGTTCTTC. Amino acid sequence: CASSSLAGTLHNEQFF.

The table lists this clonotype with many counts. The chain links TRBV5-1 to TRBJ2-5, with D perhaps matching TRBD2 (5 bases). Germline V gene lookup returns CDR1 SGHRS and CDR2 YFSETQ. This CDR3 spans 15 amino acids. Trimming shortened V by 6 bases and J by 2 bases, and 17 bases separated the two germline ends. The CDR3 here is CASTSPEARQETQYF. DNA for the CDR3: TGCGCCAGCACCTCCCCGGAGGCCAGACAAGAGACCCAGTACTTC.

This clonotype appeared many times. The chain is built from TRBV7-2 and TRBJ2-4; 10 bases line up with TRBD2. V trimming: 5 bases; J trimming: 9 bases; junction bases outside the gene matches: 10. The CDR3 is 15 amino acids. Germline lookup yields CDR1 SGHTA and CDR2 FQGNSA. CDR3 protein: CASSLSSGGPPIQYF. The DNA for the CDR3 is TGTGCCAGCAGCCTAAGTAGCGGGGGGCCACCCATTCAGTACTTC.

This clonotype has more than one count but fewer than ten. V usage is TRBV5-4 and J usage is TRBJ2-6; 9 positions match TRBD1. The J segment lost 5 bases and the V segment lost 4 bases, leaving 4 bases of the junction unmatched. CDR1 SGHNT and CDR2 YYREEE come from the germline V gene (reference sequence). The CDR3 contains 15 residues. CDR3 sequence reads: CASSAGTGRANVLTF. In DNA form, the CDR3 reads TGTGCCAGCAGCGCCGGGACAGGGAGGGCCAACGTCCTGACTTTC.